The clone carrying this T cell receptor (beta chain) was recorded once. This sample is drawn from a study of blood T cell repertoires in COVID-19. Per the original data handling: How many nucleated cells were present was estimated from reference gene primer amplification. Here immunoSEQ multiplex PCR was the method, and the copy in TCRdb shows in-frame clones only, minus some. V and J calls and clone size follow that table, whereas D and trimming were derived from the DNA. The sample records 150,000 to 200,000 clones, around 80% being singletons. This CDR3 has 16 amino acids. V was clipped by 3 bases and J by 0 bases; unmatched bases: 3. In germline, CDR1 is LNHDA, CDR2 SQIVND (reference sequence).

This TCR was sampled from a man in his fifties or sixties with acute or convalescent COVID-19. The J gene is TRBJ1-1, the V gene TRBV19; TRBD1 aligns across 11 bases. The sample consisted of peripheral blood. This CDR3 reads CASSMRDRGVNTEAFF. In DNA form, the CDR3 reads TGTGCCAGTAGTATGCGGGACAGGGGGGTGAACACTGAAGCTTTCTTT.